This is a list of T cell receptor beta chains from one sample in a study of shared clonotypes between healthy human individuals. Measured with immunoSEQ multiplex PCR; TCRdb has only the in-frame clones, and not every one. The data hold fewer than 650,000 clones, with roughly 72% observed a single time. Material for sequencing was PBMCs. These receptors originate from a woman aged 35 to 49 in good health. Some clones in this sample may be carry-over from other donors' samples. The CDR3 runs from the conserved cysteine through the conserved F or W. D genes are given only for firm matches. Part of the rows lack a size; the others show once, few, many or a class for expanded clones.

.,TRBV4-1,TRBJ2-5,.,TGCGCCAGCAGCCAAGATTTCCTAGCAGAGACACAAGAGACCCAGTACTTC,CASSQDFLAETQETQYF
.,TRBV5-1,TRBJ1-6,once,TGCGCCAGCAGCCCTATGTCGGATAATTCACCCCTCCACTTT,CASSPMSDNSPLHF
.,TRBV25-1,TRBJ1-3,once,TGTGCCAGCACGAATGTGGGGACGGGAAACACCATATATTTT,CASTNVGTGNTIYF
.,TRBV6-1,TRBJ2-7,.,TGTGCCAGCAGTGAACCACGGAGCTCCTACGAGCAGTACTTC,CASSEPRSSYEQYF
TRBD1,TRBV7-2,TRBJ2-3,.,TGTGCCAGCAGCCTGGACAGGGCAGATACGCAGTATTTT,CASSLDRADTQYF
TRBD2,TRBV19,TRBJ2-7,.,TGTGCCAGTAGTCCGGAGACTAGCGGTAGGTACGAGCAGTACTTC,CASSPETSGRYEQYF
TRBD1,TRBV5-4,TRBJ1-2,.,TGTGCCAGCAGCCCACCGGGACAGTCCAGGAGTAACTATGGCTACACCTTC,CASSPPGQSRSNYGYTF
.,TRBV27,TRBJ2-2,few,TGTGCCAGCAGTTTAGGTATTACCGGGGAGCTGTTTTTT,CASSLGITGELFF
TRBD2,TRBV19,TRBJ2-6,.,TGTGCCAGTAGTTCCGCTGCGGGGGTGTATGGGGCCAACGTCCTGACTTTC,CASSSAAGVYGANVLTF
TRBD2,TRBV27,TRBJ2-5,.,TGTGCCAGCAGCTACCGGACTAGCGGAAACCAAGAGACCCAGTACTTC,CASSYRTSGNQETQYF
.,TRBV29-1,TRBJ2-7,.,TGCAGCGTAGAGGGGCAGGAGGTCGACGAGCAGTACTTC,CSVEGQEVDEQYF
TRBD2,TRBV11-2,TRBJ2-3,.,TGTGCCAGCAGCTTAGAACCCGGGACTAGCGGGTTCTCGGATACGCAGTATTTT,CASSLEPGTSGFSDTQYF
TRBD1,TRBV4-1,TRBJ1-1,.,TGCGCCAGCAGCCAACACCACAGGGGGGGAGAAGCTTTCTTT,CASSQHHRGGEAFF
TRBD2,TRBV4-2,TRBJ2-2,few,TGTGCCAGCAGCCAAGAGGCGGGAGGTTCGAACACCGGGGAGCTGTTTTTT,CASSQEAGGSNTGELFF
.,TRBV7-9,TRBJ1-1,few,TGTGCCAGCAGCTTAGAGGTGAACACTGAAGCTTTCTTT,CASSLEVNTEAFF
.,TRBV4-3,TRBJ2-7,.,TGCGCCAGCAGCCAAGATTGGGGGACCTACGAGCAGTACTTC,CASSQDWGTYEQYF
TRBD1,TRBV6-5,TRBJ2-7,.,TGTGCCAGCAGTTTGGGACAGGGTGGTTACGAGCAGTACTTC,CASSLGQGGYEQYF
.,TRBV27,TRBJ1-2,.,TGTGCCAGCGCGTCCTATGGGGACGACTATGGCTACACCTTC,CASASYGDDYGYTF
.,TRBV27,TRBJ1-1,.,TGTGCCAGCAGGCTGACGGTGAACACTGAAGCTTTCTTT,CASRLTVNTEAFF
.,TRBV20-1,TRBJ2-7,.,TGCAGTGCTAGGTCCGAGCAGTACTTC,CSARSEQYF
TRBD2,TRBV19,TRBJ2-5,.,TGTGCCAGTAGTATGGGACTAGCGGGAGACGGAGAGACCCAGTACTTC,CASSMGLAGDGETQYF
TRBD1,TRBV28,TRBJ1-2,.,TGTGCCAGCAGTTTCCCAGGGGGGAACTATGGCTACACCTTC,CASSFPGGNYGYTF
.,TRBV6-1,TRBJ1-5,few,TGTGCCAGCAGTGAAGCTGTCAGGGCGAAAAAACAGCCCCAGCATTTT,CASSEAVRAKKQPQHF
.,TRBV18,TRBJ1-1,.,TGTGCCAGCTCACCCATGGGTGGGGAGAACACTGAAGCTTTCTTT,CASSPMGGENTEAFF
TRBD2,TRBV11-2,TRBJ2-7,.,TGTGCCAGCAGCCCTCGTCTAGCGGGGACCTCTGAGCAGTACTTC,CASSPRLAGTSEQYF
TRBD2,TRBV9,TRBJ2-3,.,TGTGCCAGCAGCCCGGGACTAGCGGGACCCACAGATACGCAGTATTTT,CASSPGLAGPTDTQYF
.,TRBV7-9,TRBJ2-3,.,TGTGCCAGCAGCCCCTCGGGGACAGATACGCAGTATTTT,CASSPSGTDTQYF
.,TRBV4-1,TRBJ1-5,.,TGCGCCAGCAGCCAAGGGGGGACGGGGTGGGAGCCCCAGCATTTT,CASSQGGTGWEPQHF
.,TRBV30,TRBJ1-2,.,TGTGCCTGGAGCCCGGGGTCCACGGTAGGCTACACCTTC,CAWSPGSTVGYTF
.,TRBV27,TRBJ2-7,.,TGTGCCAGCAGTTCTCTAGGGGGCTCCTACGAGCAGTACTTC,CASSSLGGSYEQYF
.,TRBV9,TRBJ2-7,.,TGTGCCAGCAGCGTGGGGGATTTTAAGGGCGAGCAGTACTTC,CASSVGDFKGEQYF
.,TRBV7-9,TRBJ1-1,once,TGTGCCAGCAGCGAGGGGAACACTGAAGCTTTCTTT,CASSEGNTEAFF
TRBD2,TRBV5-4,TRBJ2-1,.,TGTGCCAGCAGACCCGGGACTAGCGGGTACAATGAGCAGTTCTTC,CASRPGTSGYNEQFF
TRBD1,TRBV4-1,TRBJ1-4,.,TGCGCCAGCAGCCAAGAGGGGACAGGGGCCAGTGAAAAACTGTTTTTT,CASSQEGTGASEKLFF
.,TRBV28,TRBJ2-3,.,TGTGCCAGCAGTTTCCCGGGACTGTTCACAGATACGCAGTATTTT,CASSFPGLFTDTQYF
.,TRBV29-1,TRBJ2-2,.,TGCAGCGTTGGTAGGCAGGGCCCGAACACCGGGGAGCTGTTTTTT,CSVGRQGPNTGELFF
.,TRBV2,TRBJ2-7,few,TGTGCCAGCAGGGTGGGCAGGGACTACGAGCAGTACTTC,CASRVGRDYEQYF
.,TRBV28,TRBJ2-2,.,TGTGCCAGCAGGTTACAGGCGACCGGGGAGCTGTTTTTT,CASRLQATGELFF
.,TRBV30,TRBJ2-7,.,TGTGCCTGGAGTGCCTCCGGGACATCAGGAGAGCAGTACTTC,CAWSASGTSGEQYF
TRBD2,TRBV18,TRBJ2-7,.,TGTGCCAGCTCAGCTAGCGGGATGCACGAGCAGTACTTC,CASSASGMHEQYF
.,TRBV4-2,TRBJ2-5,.,TGTGCCAGCAGCCTGGTACCCTGGGAGACCCAGTACTTC,CASSLVPWETQYF
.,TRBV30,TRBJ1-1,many,TGTGCCTGGAGGGCAGGGGTCAACACTGAAGCTTCCTTT,CAWRAGVNTEASF
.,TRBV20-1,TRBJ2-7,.,TGCAGTGCTAGCCGCCACGAGCAGTACTTC,CSASRHEQYF
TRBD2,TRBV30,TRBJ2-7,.,TGTGCCTGGAGTGTTGGGCTAGCGGTCGACGAGCAGTACTTC,CAWSVGLAVDEQYF
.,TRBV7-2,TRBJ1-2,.,TGTGCCAGCAGCCCCGACAGTAACTATGGCTACACCTTC,CASSPDSNYGYTF
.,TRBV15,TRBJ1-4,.,TGTGCCACCAGGGAAGTGCCTAATGAAAAACTGTTTTTT,CATREVPNEKLFF
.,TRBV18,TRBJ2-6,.,TGTGCCAGCTCACAGACCTCTGGGGCCAACGTCCTGACTTTC,CASSQTSGANVLTF
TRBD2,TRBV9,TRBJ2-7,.,TGTGCCAGCAGCGTAGGGTCTAGCGGGGGAGCCTACGAGCAGTACTTC,CASSVGSSGGAYEQYF
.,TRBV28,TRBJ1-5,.,TGTGCCAGCAGTCGGAGAAATCAGCCCCAGCATTTT,CASSRRNQPQHF
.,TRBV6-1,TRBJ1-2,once,TGTGCCAGCAGTGAAGCTGGCACCTATGGCTACACCTTC,CASSEAGTYGYTF
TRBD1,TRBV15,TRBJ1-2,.,TGTGCCACCAGCAGAGCGAGGGGGCAAGATGGCTACACCTTC,CATSRARGQDGYTF
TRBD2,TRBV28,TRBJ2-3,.,TGTGCCAGCACCAGTGGGGGGGACTTTACTTCTAGCACAGATACGCAGTATTTT,CASTSGGDFTSSTDTQYF
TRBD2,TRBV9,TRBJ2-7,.,TGTGCCAGCAGCGCAGGACTAGCGGGAATGTACGAGCAGTACTTC,CASSAGLAGMYEQYF
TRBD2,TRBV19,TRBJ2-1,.,TGTGCCAGTACCCTTAGCGGGACCGCCTACAATGAGCAGTTCTTC,CASTLSGTAYNEQFF
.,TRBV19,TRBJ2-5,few,TGTGCCAGTAGTGCTACAGGGATGGAGACCCAGTACTTC,CASSATGMETQYF
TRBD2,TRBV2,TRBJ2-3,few,TGTGCCAGCAGTGCCGGGACTAGCGGGAGTTGGGCAGATACGCAGTATTTT,CASSAGTSGSWADTQYF
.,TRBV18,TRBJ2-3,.,TGTGCCAGCTCACCCCGACAGGAAACTAGCACAGATACGCAGTATTTT,CASSPRQETSTDTQYF
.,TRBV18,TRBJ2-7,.,TGTGCCAGCTCACAGTCAGGGAAAGGGTACGAGCAGTACTTC,CASSQSGKGYEQYF
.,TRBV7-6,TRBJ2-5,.,TGTGCCAGCAGCAAAACAGAGGCCCTGGGGGGGACCCAGTACTTC,CASSKTEALGGTQYF